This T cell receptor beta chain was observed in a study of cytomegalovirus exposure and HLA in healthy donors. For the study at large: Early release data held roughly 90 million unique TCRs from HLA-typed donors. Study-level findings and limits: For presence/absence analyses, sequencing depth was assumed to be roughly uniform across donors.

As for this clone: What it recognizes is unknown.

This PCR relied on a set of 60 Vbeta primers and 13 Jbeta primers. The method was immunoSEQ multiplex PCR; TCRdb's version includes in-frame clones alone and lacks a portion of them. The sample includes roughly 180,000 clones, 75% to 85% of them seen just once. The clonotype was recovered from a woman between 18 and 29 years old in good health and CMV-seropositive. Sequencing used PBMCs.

This CDR3 is CATSQGSGNTIYF. CDR3 sequence (DNA): TGTGCCACCAGCCAGGGTTCTGGAAACACCATATATTTT. This chain joins TRBV15 and TRBJ1-3; D is perhaps TRBD1 (5 bases). The V and J ends lost 5 bases and 1 base respectively, with 6 bases between them. The CDR3 is 13 amino acids. CDR1 and CDR2 from the germline V gene are LNHNV and YYDKDF (reference sequence). The full variable domain, its missing parts supplied by reference TRBV15 and TRBJ1-3, is DAMVIQNPRYQVTQFGKPVTLSCSQTLNHNVMYWYQQKSSQAPKLLFHYYDKDFNNEADTPDNFQSRRPNTSFCFLDIRSPGLGDTAMYLCATSQGSGNTIYFGEGSWLTVV.